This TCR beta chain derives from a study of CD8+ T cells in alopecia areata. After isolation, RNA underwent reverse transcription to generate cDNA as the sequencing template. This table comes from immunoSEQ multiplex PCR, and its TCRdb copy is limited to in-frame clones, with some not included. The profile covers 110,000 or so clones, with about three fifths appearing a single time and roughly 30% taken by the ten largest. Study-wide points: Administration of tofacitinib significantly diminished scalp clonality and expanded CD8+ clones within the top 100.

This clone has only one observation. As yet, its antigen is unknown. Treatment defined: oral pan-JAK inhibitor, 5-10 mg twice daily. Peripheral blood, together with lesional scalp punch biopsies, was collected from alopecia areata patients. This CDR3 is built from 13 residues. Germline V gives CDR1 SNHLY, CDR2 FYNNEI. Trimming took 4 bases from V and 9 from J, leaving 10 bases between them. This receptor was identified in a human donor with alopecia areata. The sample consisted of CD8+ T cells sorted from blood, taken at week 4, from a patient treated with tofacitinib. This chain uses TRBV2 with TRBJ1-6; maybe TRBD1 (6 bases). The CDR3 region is CASSAGASSPLHF. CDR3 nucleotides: TGTGCCAGCAGTGCGGGGGCTAGTTCACCCCTCCACTTT.